The entry below gives a single T cell receptor (beta chain) sequence along with its context. Antigen: not known. Sequenced by immunoSEQ multiplex PCR; TCRdb stores in-frame clones only, minus some. The sample includes under 20,000 clones, 87% seen only once; the top ten take around 2.1%. The data belong to a study of neoadjuvant nivolumab and ipilimumab in lung cancer. Broader study findings: Only two of four nivolumab-treated tumors gained richness and clonality by surgery.

This receptor was obtained from an adult with non-small cell lung cancer. The sequencing used peripheral blood, collected before neoadjuvant nivolumab, alone or with ipilimumab.

The DNA of the CDR3 is TGTGCCACCAGCAGAGATTACCAGGGGGCGAGTGAGCAGTTCTTC. Amino acids: CATSRDYQGASEQFF. This chain uses TRBV15 with TRBJ2-1; 8 bases align to TRBD1. The CDR3 contains 15 residues. Trimming cost V 0 bases and J 9 bases; bases outside gene matches: 7. Germline values: CDR1 LNHNV, CDR2 YYDKDF (reference sequence).